This passage covers 14 T cell receptor beta chains from one sample sequenced in a study of blood T cell repertoires in COVID-19. Generated by immunoSEQ multiplex PCR, the TCRdb table keeps only in-frame clones and is missing some. The repertoire includes 150,000 to 200,000 clones, roughly 80% of them detected once, and about 11% sits in the top ten. Sequencing input: PBMCs or T cells enriched from blood (not recorded which). These receptors all stem from a man in his forties or fifties who had recovered from COVID-19.

This clone was detected only once. This chain links TRBV7-9 with TRBJ2-7, with TRBD2 identical over 11 bases. The germline gives CDR1 SEHNR, CDR2 FQNEAQ (reference sequence). Unmatched junction bases numbered 7, after V lost 5 bases and J lost 4 bases. The CDR3 covers 15 residues. The CDR3 loop is CASSQTSGGLYEQYF. The DNA for the CDR3 is TGTGCCAGCAGCCAAACTAGCGGGGGACTTTACGAGCAGTACTTC.

This chain connects TRBV27 to TRBJ2-2; tentative D call: TRBD1 (5 bases). V was trimmed by 4 bases and J by 7 bases, leaving 13 bases between them. The CDR3 is 14 amino acids. Looked up from germline, CDR1 is MNHEY and CDR2 is SMNVEV (reference sequence). CDR3 in amino acids: CASSSTQGGGELFF. The CDR3 nucleotides are TGTGCCAGCAGTTCAACGCAGGGCGGCGGGGAGCTGTTTTTT.

This clone was seen more than once but under ten times. The chain has TRBV7-9 and TRBJ1-2; 8 bases line up with TRBD1. V trimming: 1 base; J trimming: 7 bases; junction bases outside the gene matches: 5. Germline V gene lookup returns CDR1 SEHNR and CDR2 FQNEAQ (reference sequence). The CDR3 extends over 14 amino acids. CDR3 coding DNA: TGTGCCAGCAGCTTAGAGACAGGGGTTGGTGGCTACACCTTC. This translates into CASSLETGVGGYTF.

The chain recombines TRBV9 with TRBJ2-2, with a tentative D call TRBD2 (5 bases). CDR1 and CDR2 (germline): SGDLS, YYNGEE. The CDR3 sequence is 16 residues long. Trimming removed 1 base at V and 0 bases at J, with 10 bases between. The CDR3 bases are TGTGCCAGCAGCGTATTAAGCGGCCCGAACACCGGGGAGCTGTTTTTT. This codes for CASSVLSGPNTGELFF.

The chain carries TRBV5-6 and TRBJ2-4; 8 bases align to TRBD2. The CDR3 is made up of 16 amino acids. Per germline, CDR1 SGHDT and CDR2 YYEEEE. J gave up 7 bases and V 3 bases, and 12 bases lay outside the gene matches. CDR3 residues: CASSSRGGGSKNIQYF. The CDR3 nucleotides read TGTGCCAGCAGCTCACGGGGGGGAGGCTCGAAGAACATTCAGTACTTC.

The chain couples TRBV5-1 to TRBJ1-1, with 8 positions matching TRBD1. Germline V CDR1 and CDR2: SGHRS, YFSETQ. The CDR3 extends over 15 amino acids. With 4 bases clipped from V and 5 bases from J, the junction kept 10 bases outside the gene matches. The CDR3 DNA reads as TGCGCCAGCAGCATTTCTGGACAGGGAGGTACTGAAGCTTTCTTT. Translation: CASSISGQGGTEAFF.

This sequence joins TRBV28 and TRBJ2-7; possibly TRBD2 for D (6 bases). V was trimmed by 7 bases and J by 4 bases, leaving 14 bases between them. CDR1 is MDHEN, CDR2 SYDVKM, per germline. CDR3 length: 13 amino acids. CDR3 nucleotide sequence: TGTGCCAGCACCATGGGAGGCGGGTACGAGCAGTACTTC. It translates to CASTMGGGYEQYF. The full variable domain, with the rest looked up from reference TRBV28 and TRBJ2-7, is DVKVTQSSRYLVKRTGEKVFLECVQDMDHENMFWYRQDPGLGLRLIYFSYDVKMKEKGDIPEGYSVSREKKERFSLILESASTNQTSMYLCASTMGGGYEQYFGPGTRLTVT.

This clone was detected once. The V call is TRBV9, the J call TRBJ2-5, with a tentative D call TRBD1 (5 bases). This CDR3 contains 14 residues. Germline V gene data show CDR1 as SGDLS and CDR2 as YYNGEE. V lost 0 bases, J lost 6 bases, and 12 bases lay in between. Here the CDR3 DNA reads TGTGCCAGCAGCGTAGTGGACATCACGAAGACCCAGTACTTC. Translating gives CASSVVDITKTQYF.

This clone was seen a single time. This rearrangement joins TRBV27 to TRBJ1-6, with a tentative D call TRBD1 (5 bases). The V end lost 4 bases, the J end lost 9 bases, and 25 bases lay between the germline ends. The CDR3 length is 18 residues. From germline, CDR1 is MNHEY and CDR2 SMNVEV (reference sequence). The CDR3 protein is CASSYMGTGTGHGSPLHF. For the CDR3, the DNA is TGTGCCAGCAGTTACATGGGAACAGGTACCGGCCACGGTTCACCCCTCCACTTT.

The chain joins TRBV7-2 to TRBJ2-3; 11 nucleotides agree with TRBD2. From germline, CDR1 is SGHTA and CDR2 FQGNSA. The CDR3 loop spans 16 amino acids. Trimming at V came to 3 bases and at J to 6 bases, leaving 8 bases not matched to a gene. Here the CDR3 DNA reads TGTGCCAGCAGCTTGGCGGTAGCGGGAGGGCAGGATACGCAGTATTTT. Translated, it gives CASSLAVAGGQDTQYF.

CDR3 in amino acids: CASREGASNEKLFF. The CDR3 DNA follows: TGTGCCAGCAGGGAGGGGGCTTCTAATGAAAAACTGTTTTTT. The chain is built from TRBV2 and TRBJ1-4; TRBD1 aligns across 7 bases. The V segment lost 6 bases and the J segment 3 bases; nucleotides outside the gene matches: 4. The CDR3 loop spans 14 amino acids. Germline assignment: CDR1 SNHLY and CDR2 FYNNEI.

V gene TRBV6-4 combines with J gene TRBJ2-1; 15 bases are shared with TRBD2. This CDR3 is built from 16 residues. Looked up from germline, CDR1 is MRHNA and CDR2 is SNTAGT. The J segment lost 6 bases and the V segment lost 3 bases, leaving 3 bases of the junction unmatched. The CDR3 reads CASSEGLAGGGNEQFF. The CDR3 DNA follows: TGTGCCAGCAGTGAGGGACTAGCGGGAGGAGGCAATGAGCAGTTCTTC.

This clone was seen more than once but under ten times. The chain uses TRBV19 and TRBJ2-7; D may be TRBD2 (5 bases). V lost 3 bases and J lost 7, with 19 bases in between. This CDR3 is built from 15 residues. CDR1 and CDR2 from the germline V gene are LNHDA and SQIVND (reference sequence). CDR3 amino acids: CASSMRDRPDREQYF. CDR3 bases: TGTGCCAGTAGTATGAGGGATCGCCCCGACCGGGAGCAGTACTTC.

The V gene is TRBV29-1, the J gene TRBJ2-7; a possible D gene is TRBD1 (5 bases). V dropped 2 bases and J dropped 6 bases, with 8 bases sitting between them. The CDR3 runs to 11 residues. From germline, CDR1 is SQVTM and CDR2 ANQGSEA. CDR3 sequence (DNA): TGCAGCGTTGAACAGGGTAGCGAGCAGTACTTC. It yields the protein CSVEQGSEQYF.